These T cell receptor beta chains were read from a single sample in a study of siplizumab effects on memory and regulatory T cells. Sequencing used immunoSEQ multiplex PCR; TCRdb keeps in-frame clones, though not all of them. The sample has some 100,000 clones, 92% seen once; the top ten hold 0.55% to 0.95%. Input material: Tregs sorted from blood. The receptors were gathered from a human donor in good health. CDR3s include the opening cysteine and the closing phenylalanine or tryptophan. Fields, in order: CDR3 length, D gene, J gene, clone size, V gene, CDR3 protein, CDR3 DNA. A D gene is named only where the DNA matches it firmly. Not every row has a clone size; where given, it reads once, few, many or a size class.

13	-	TRBJ1-1	-	TRBV18	CASSPDSHTEAFF	TGTGCCAGCTCACCGGACAGCCACACTGAAGCTTTCTTT
16	-	TRBJ2-4	-	TRBV4-2	CASSQEDRGGENIQYF	TGTGCCAGCAGCCAAGAGGACCGAGGGGGGGAAAACATTCAGTACTTC
13	-	TRBJ1-1	-	TRBV18	CASSPPTTREAFF	TGTGCCAGCTCACCACCGACTACGCGTGAAGCTTTCTTT
15	TRBD2	TRBJ2-1	-	TRBV5-4	CASSLASGRYSEQFF	TGTGCCAGCAGCTTGGCTAGCGGGAGGTATAGTGAGCAGTTCTTC
14	-	TRBJ2-3	-	TRBV5-6	CASSFGRNTDTQYF	TGTGCCAGCAGCTTCGGACGGAACACAGATACGCAGTATTTT
15	TRBD1	TRBJ2-7	-	TRBV5-6	CASSFGTGGAYEQYF	TGTGCCAGCAGCTTTGGGACAGGGGGGGCCTACGAGCAGTACTTC
18	TRBD2	TRBJ2-7	-	TRBV11-2	CASSWGLAGPQFSYEQYF	TGTGCCAGCAGCTGGGGACTAGCGGGACCACAGTTCTCCTACGAGCAGTACTTC
13	-	TRBJ2-5	-	TRBV30	CAWSVRYQETQYF	TGTGCCTGGAGTGTACGGTACCAAGAGACCCAGTACTTC
15	-	TRBJ1-3	-	TRBV19	CASSIDSSSGNTIYF	TGTGCCAGTAGTATTGACAGTTCCTCTGGAAACACCATATATTTT
18	-	TRBJ1-1	-	TRBV9	CASSVWSGVLTGNTEAFF	TGTGCCAGCAGCGTATGGTCGGGGGTCCTTACGGGGAACACTGAAGCTTTCTTT
15	TRBD2	TRBJ2-3	once	TRBV18	CASSSLGGSTDTQYF	TGTGCCAGCTCTTCATTGGGGGGGAGCACAGATACGCAGTATTTT
14	-	TRBJ2-7	medium-sized	TRBV19	CASSPGFVTIEQYF	TGTGCCAGTAGCCCCGGCTTTGTCACAATCGAGCAGTACTTC
14	-	TRBJ2-1	-	TRBV18	CASSPRPRGNEQFF	TGTGCCAGCTCACCACGCCCCCGTGGCAATGAGCAGTTCTTC
13	-	TRBJ2-7	-	TRBV27	CASSLRPSYEQYF	TGTGCCAGCAGTTTACGTCCCTCCTACGAGCAGTACTTC
12	-	TRBJ2-7	-	TRBV27	CASSSSSYEQYF	TGTGCCAGCAGCTCTAGCTCCTACGAGCAGTACTTC
13	-	TRBJ1-1	-	TRBV19	CASSGSGVTEAFF	TGTGCCAGTAGCGGATCAGGGGTCACTGAAGCTTTCTTT
15	-	TRBJ1-2	-	TRBV5-1	CASSLGDRLAYGYTF	TGCGCCAGCAGCTTGGGAGACAGGTTGGCCTATGGCTACACCTTC
15	-	TRBJ2-7	-	TRBV21-1	CASSKSSGTAYEQYF	TGTGCCAGCAGCAAATCATCCGGGACAGCCTACGAGCAGTACTTC
13	TRBD1	TRBJ1-2	-	TRBV11-2	CASSRDSYYGYTF	TGTGCCAGCAGCCGGGACAGCTACTATGGCTACACCTTC
15	TRBD1	TRBJ1-5	-	TRBV6-5	CASSYSTGGGQPQHF	TGTGCCAGCAGTTACTCGACAGGGGGCGGGCAGCCCCAGCATTTT
11	-	TRBJ1-1	-	TRBV2	CASSDRVEAFF	TGTGCCAGCAGTGACAGGGTAGAAGCTTTCTTT
14	-	TRBJ2-7	-	TRBV11-3	CASSPGGHTYEQYF	TGTGCCAGCAGTCCGGGGGGACACACCTACGAGCAGTACTTC
15	-	TRBJ1-4	-	TRBV6-1	CASSEVRQFNEKLFF	TGTGCCAGCAGTGAAGTTCGGCAGTTTAATGAAAAACTGTTTTTT
15	TRBD1	TRBJ2-1	-	TRBV11-2	CASSLGSHRGNEQFF	TGTGCCAGCAGCTTAGGTAGTCACAGGGGAAATGAGCAGTTCTTC
14	-	TRBJ1-1	-	TRBV29-1	CSVEFGHSNTEAFF	TGCAGCGTTGAATTTGGGCACTCTAACACTGAAGCTTTCTTT
17	TRBD1	TRBJ2-3	-	TRBV9	CASSPRTGGISTDTQYF	TGTGCCAGCAGCCCCAGGACAGGCGGTATCAGCACAGATACGCAGTATTTT
13	TRBD1	TRBJ1-1	-	TRBV5-1	CASSRDSDTEAFF	TGCGCCAGCAGTCGGGACAGTGACACTGAAGCTTTCTTT
14	-	TRBJ1-1	-	TRBV19	CASSARLARTEAFF	TGTGCCAGTAGTGCTCGACTGGCGAGGACTGAAGCTTTCTTT
15	TRBD1	TRBJ2-7	-	TRBV27	CASSFKGQGSYEQYF	TGTGCCAGCAGTTTCAAAGGACAGGGCAGTTACGAGCAGTACTTC
16	-	TRBJ2-3	once	TRBV4-1	CASSQVGTRGTDTQYF	TGCGCCAGCAGCCAAGTTGGGACCCGCGGGACAGATACGCAGTATTTT
16	-	TRBJ1-2	-	TRBV25-1	CASSEFGARANYGYTF	TGTGCCAGCAGTGAATTTGGGGCCAGAGCTAACTATGGCTACACCTTC
15	-	TRBJ2-5	-	TRBV7-3	CASSLQGGKQETQYF	TGTGCCAGCAGCTTACAAGGGGGAAAACAAGAGACCCAGTACTTC
17	-	TRBJ1-5	-	TRBV19	CASSMRQTKTFNQPQHF	TGTGCCAGTAGTATGAGACAGACAAAAACTTTCAATCAGCCCCAGCATTTT
14	-	TRBJ1-4	-	TRBV11-2	CASSTGQPNEKLFF	TGTGCCAGCAGCACCGGACAGCCTAATGAAAAACTGTTTTTT
14	TRBD1	TRBJ2-7	-	TRBV6-1	CASKLGQGRYEQYF	TGTGCCAGCAAATTGGGACAGGGTCGGTACGAGCAGTACTTC
14	TRBD1	TRBJ1-2	-	TRBV29-1	CSVAGQGVTYGYTF	TGCAGCGTTGCCGGACAGGGGGTTACGTATGGCTACACCTTC
18	TRBD2	TRBJ2-1	-	TRBV5-1	CASSLVRTSGRGYNEQFF	TGCGCCAGCAGCTTGGTTAGGACTAGCGGGAGAGGCTACAATGAGCAGTTCTTC
12	-	TRBJ2-5	-	TRBV27	CASTRRRETQYF	TGTGCCAGCACCCGCAGAAGGGAGACCCAGTACTTC
12	-	TRBJ2-3	-	TRBV2	CASSKGPDTQYF	TGTGCCAGCTCCAAGGGTCCAGATACGCAGTATTTT
13	TRBD2	TRBJ2-1	-	TRBV11-3	CASSPGTSGSQFF	TGTGCCAGCAGCCCGGGGACTAGCGGGAGTCAGTTCTTC
14	-	TRBJ1-5	-	TRBV7-2	CASSFSGGGQPQHF	TGTGCCAGCAGCTTTTCAGGTGGTGGCCAGCCCCAGCATTTT
16	TRBD1	TRBJ2-3	-	TRBV25-1	CASSGQGARSTDTQYF	TGTGCCAGCAGTGGGCAGGGGGCGAGGAGCACAGATACGCAGTATTTT
16	-	TRBJ2-2	-	TRBV10-3	CAISGGPGIIAGELFF	TGTGCCATCAGTGGGGGGCCGGGGATAATCGCCGGGGAGCTGTTTTTT
13	TRBD2	TRBJ2-7	-	TRBV10-2	CASGSGVSYEQYF	TGCGCCAGCGGTAGCGGGGTCTCCTACGAGCAGTACTTC
10	-	TRBJ1-1	few	TRBV20-1	CSATHREAFF	TGCAGTGCTACCCACCGGGAAGCTTTCTTT
15	-	TRBJ2-5	-	TRBV4-1	CASSQVWGGAKTQYF	TGCGCCAGCAGCCAAGTTTGGGGGGGGGCGAAGACCCAGTACTTC